The 21 T cell receptor beta chains below come from one sample, sequenced in a study of shared clonotypes between healthy human individuals. Generated by immunoSEQ multiplex PCR, the TCRdb table keeps only in-frame clones and is missing some. The table records around 2,000,000 clones, approximately 94% of them present only once. CD45RO-negative CD8 cells positively selected for CCR7 made up the naive population, which excluded terminally differentiated effector memory CD45RA+ cells. Specimen: naive CD8+ T cells sorted from blood. Source of these receptors: a man between 18 and 35 years old in good health.

V usage is TRBV5-6 and J usage is TRBJ2-5; possible D gene TRBD1, 7 bases. There are 14 residues in the CDR3. The germline CDR1 and CDR2 sequences are SGHDT and YYEEEE. The germline V and J ends were trimmed by 3 bases and 3 bases, with 12 bases remaining between them. The CDR3: CASSSDREEETQYF. DNA of the CDR3: TGTGCCAGCAGCTCAGACAGGGAGGAAGAGACCCAGTACTTC.

This clone was observed once. CDR3 in amino acids: CASRPDNSYEQYF. CDR3 DNA sequence: TGCGCCAGCAGACCGGACAACTCCTACGAGCAGTACTTC. This chain joins TRBV4-1 and TRBJ2-7, with a possible D match to TRBD1 (5 bases). Per the germline V gene, CDR1 is MGHRA and CDR2 is YSYEKL. CDR3 length equals 13 residues. Trimming removed 6 bases from V and 0 bases from J, with 9 bases in between.

Note on this clone: Other DNA variants within this sample encode the same CDR3. J is TRBJ2-3 and V is TRBV6-5; unclear D gene. Germline CDR1 MNHEY, CDR2 SVGAGI. The germline V and J ends were trimmed by 0 bases and 6 bases, with 7 bases remaining between them. There are 13 residues in the CDR3. CDR3 sequence (DNA): TGTGCCAGCAGTTACTCGAACCCGGATACGCAGTATTTT. Translation gives CASSYSNPDTQYF.

The V call is TRBV5-1, the J call TRBJ2-4; D possibly matches TRBD1 or TRBD2 (5 bases each). V was pared by 0 bases and J by 4 bases, with 17 bases between. The CDR3 sequence is 17 residues long. CDR1 is SGHRS and CDR2 is YFSETQ in the germline V gene. The CDR3 DNA is TGCGCCAGCAGCTTGGTTTCGGGGCCAGGTGGGAAAAACATTCAGTACTTC. Translating it yields CASSLVSGPGGKNIQYF.

V is TRBV6-1 and J is TRBJ2-7; TRBD1 agrees at 9 bases. Germline CDR1 and CDR2: MNHNS and SASEGT. V lost 8 bases to trimming and J lost 2 bases; unmatched junction nucleotides: 10. The CDR3 sequence is 15 residues long. CDR3 region: CASGVWTGETYEQYF. CDR3 bases: TGTGCCAGCGGCGTTTGGACAGGGGAGACCTACGAGCAGTACTTC.

The CDR3 spells CASTHSGQETQYF. The CDR3 nucleotides are TGTGCCAGCACCCATAGCGGGCAAGAGACCCAGTACTTC. The chain couples TRBV7-2 to TRBJ2-5, with 7 bases that match TRBD2. V was clipped by 7 bases and J by 2 bases; unmatched bases: 4. The CDR3 totals 13 residues. Germline CDR1 is SGHTA and CDR2 is FQGNSA. Looking up the rest from reference TRBV7-2 and TRBJ2-5 gives the full variable domain: GAGVSQSPSNKVTEKGKDVELRCDPISGHTALYWYRQSLGQGLEFLIYFQGNSAPDKSGLPSDRFSAERTGGSVSTLTIQRTQQEDSAVYLCASTHSGQETQYFGPGTRLLVL.

This chain connects TRBV5-8 to TRBJ2-5, with a tentative D call TRBD2 (6 bases). Per germline, CDR1 SGHTS and CDR2 YDEGEE. This CDR3 is built from 13 residues. V lost 4 bases, J lost 5 bases, and 12 bases lay in between. This chain's CDR3 is CASSGDWEETQYF. In nucleotides, the CDR3 is TGTGCCAGCAGCGGGGACTGGGAGGAGACCCAGTACTTC.

V usage is TRBV7-9 and J usage is TRBJ2-6, with D possibly being TRBD1 (6 bases). V was cut by 4 bases and J by 0 bases, with 13 bases left in between. CDR3 size: 17 residues. Germline V gene sequence: CDR1 SEHNR, CDR2 FQNEAQ (reference sequence). This CDR3 reads CASSSYRDSSGANVLTF. The CDR3 bases are TGTGCCAGCAGCTCCTACAGGGATAGCTCTGGGGCCAACGTCCTGACTTTC.

The chain combines TRBV7-9 with TRBJ2-5; maybe TRBD2 (6 bases). In germline, CDR1 is SEHNR, CDR2 FQNEAQ (reference sequence). The CDR3 loop spans 13 amino acids. The V end was cut by 8 bases, the J end by 4 bases, with 14 bases between. The CDR3 sequence is CASGGWEGETQYF. As DNA, the CDR3 is TGTGCCAGCGGGGGGTGGGAAGGAGAGACCCAGTACTTC.

V usage is TRBV27 and J usage is TRBJ1-1, with D unclear. CDR1 MNHEY and CDR2 SMNVEV come from the germline V gene (reference sequence). Trimming pared 2 bases from V and 0 bases from J, leaving 10 bases between. CDR3 length: 15 residues. CDR3 bases: TGTGCCAGCAGTTTAACGGAGACCCTGAACACTGAAGCTTTCTTT. Translating it yields CASSLTETLNTEAFF.

The rearrangement uses TRBV7-9 and TRBJ2-1; D gene uncertain. The CDR3 spans 14 residues. Germline values: CDR1 SEHNR, CDR2 FQNEAQ (reference sequence). V was shortened by 2 bases and J by 6 bases, with 11 bases between the two germline ends. In DNA form, the CDR3 reads TGTGCCAGCAGCTTACCTACAAGGCCCAATGAGCAGTTCTTC. Protein sequence: CASSLPTRPNEQFF.

This clone was seen just once. The CDR3, as DNA: TGTGCCAGCACCTCAGGATGGGGGGGGAACATGAACACTGAAGCTTTCTTT. This encodes CASTSGWGGNMNTEAFF. The chain joins TRBV7-8 to TRBJ1-1; the D gene is possibly TRBD1 (5 bases). The CDR3 covers 17 residues. V lost 7 bases and J 0 bases, leaving 21 bases between the germline ends. Germline V gene data show CDR1 as SGHVS and CDR2 as FQNEAQ. The entire variable domain, with the rest obtained from reference TRBV7-8 and TRBJ1-1, is as follows: GAGVSQSPRYKVAKRGQDVALRCDPISGHVSLFWYQQALGQGPEFLTYFQNEAQLDKSGLPSDRFFAERPEGSVSTLKIQRTQQEDSAVYLCASTSGWGGNMNTEAFFGQGTRLTVV.

The genes are TRBV27 and TRBJ2-2; D unresolved. The CDR3 totals 13 residues. CDR1 is MNHEY, CDR2 SMNVEV, per germline (reference sequence). V dropped 1 base and J dropped 6 bases, with 6 bases sitting between them. The CDR3 DNA follows: TGTGCCAGCAGTTTATTTTGGCCCGGGGAGCTGTTTTTT. Its translation: CASSLFWPGELFF.

The sample holds one count of this clone. The chain couples TRBV13 to TRBJ2-4; TRBD2 matches 7 bases. This CDR3 is 14 amino acids long. Germline-derived CDR1 and CDR2 are PRHDT and FYEKMQ (reference sequence). V lost 2 bases to trimming and J lost 6 bases; unmatched junction nucleotides: 4. CDR3 DNA sequence: TGTGCCAGCAGCTTAACCTTAGCGGGAAACATTCAGTACTTC. This encodes CASSLTLAGNIQYF.

The chain links TRBV27 to TRBJ2-1; TRBD2 aligns across 7 bases. There are 16 residues in the CDR3. CDR1 and CDR2 (germline): MNHEY, SMNVEV (reference sequence). The V segment lost 5 bases and the J segment 3 bases; nucleotides outside the gene matches: 10. In DNA form, the CDR3 reads TGTGCCAGCAGTGTCTCTGCGGGGGTCTTCTACAATGAGCAGTTCTTC. This translates into CASSVSAGVFYNEQFF.

This clone was recorded only once. The chain links TRBV28 to TRBJ1-1; 8 bases fit TRBD1. CDR3 size: 16 residues. Germline trimming cut 6 bases from V and 0 bases from J; bases unmatched to any gene: 9. CDR1 is MDHEN, CDR2 SYDVKM, per germline. CDR3 loop: CASSWTGLRMNTEAFF. The CDR3 DNA reads as TGTGCCAGCAGCTGGACAGGGCTTCGTATGAACACTGAAGCTTTCTTT.

A remark on this clone: This sample includes further DNA sequences coding for the same CDR3. The rearrangement joins TRBV19 to TRBJ2-5, with a tentative D call TRBD2 (5 bases). Germline V CDR1 and CDR2: LNHDA, SQIVND (reference sequence). The ends were cut back, 3 bases at V and 5 bases at J, with 10 bases in the middle. The CDR3 spans 13 residues. Here the CDR3 reads CASSILAGETQYF. As DNA, the CDR3 is TGTGCCAGTAGTATCCTAGCAGGCGAGACCCAGTACTTC.

The chain couples TRBV5-4 to TRBJ2-7; tentatively, D is TRBD1 or TRBD2 (5 bases each). CDR3 length equals 14 residues. Trimming left V 4 bases short and J 3 bases short, with 14 bases between. The germline gives CDR1 SGHNT, CDR2 YYREEE (reference sequence). The CDR3 nucleotides read TGTGCCAGCAGCCCTGGGGACGGAGACTACGAGCAGTACTTC. This encodes CASSPGDGDYEQYF.

The V gene is TRBV10-3, the J gene TRBJ1-3, with D hard to call. Deletions cut 5 bases from V and 4 bases from J, with 12 bases between. Germline assignment: CDR1 ENHRY and CDR2 SYGVKD. The CDR3 runs 14 residues. CDR3 DNA sequence: TGTGCCATCAGTCCCGGACCCGAGGGAAACACCATATATTTT. This translates into CAISPGPEGNTIYF.

The V and J genes are TRBV18 and TRBJ1-5; D unclear. V was shortened by 3 bases and J by 6 bases, with 9 bases between the two germline ends. Germline values: CDR1 KGHSH, CDR2 LQKENI. The CDR3 is 13 amino acids. CDR3 protein: CASSPEPIQPQHF. The CDR3 DNA sequence: TGTGCCAGCTCACCCGAACCAATTCAGCCCCAGCATTTT.

This sequence joins TRBV9 and TRBJ1-1; tentative D call: TRBD1 (5 bases). The CDR3 has 14 residues. V was trimmed by 0 bases and J by 7 bases, leaving 13 bases between them. Germline CDR1 and CDR2: SGDLS and YYNGEE. The CDR3 loop is CASSVEGGDGEAFF. CDR3 coding DNA: TGTGCCAGCAGCGTAGAAGGAGGGGATGGTGAAGCTTTCTTT. Together with reference TRBV9 and TRBJ1-1, the CDR3 gives the full variable domain: DSGVTQTPKHLITATGQRVTLRCSPRSGDLSVYWYQQSLDQGLQFLIQYYNGEERAKGNILERFSAQQFPDLHSELNLSSLELGDSALYFCASSVEGGDGEAFFGQGTRLTVV.